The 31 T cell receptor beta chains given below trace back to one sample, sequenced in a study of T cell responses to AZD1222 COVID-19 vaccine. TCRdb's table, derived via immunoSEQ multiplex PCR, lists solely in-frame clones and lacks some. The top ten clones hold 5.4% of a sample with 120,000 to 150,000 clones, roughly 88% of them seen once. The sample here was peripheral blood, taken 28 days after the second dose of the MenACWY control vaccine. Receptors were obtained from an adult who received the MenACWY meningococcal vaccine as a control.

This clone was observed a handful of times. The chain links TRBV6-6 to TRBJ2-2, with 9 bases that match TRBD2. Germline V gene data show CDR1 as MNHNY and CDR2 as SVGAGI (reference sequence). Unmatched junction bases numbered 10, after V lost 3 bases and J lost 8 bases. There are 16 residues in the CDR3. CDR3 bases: TGTGCCAGCAGTTATACTAGCGGGCCTTTCGAAGGGGAGCTGTTTTTT. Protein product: CASSYTSGPFEGELFF.

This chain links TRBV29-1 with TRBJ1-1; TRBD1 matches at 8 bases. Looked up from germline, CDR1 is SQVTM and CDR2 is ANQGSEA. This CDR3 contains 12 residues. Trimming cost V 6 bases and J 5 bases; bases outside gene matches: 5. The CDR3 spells CSVSRGPTEAFF. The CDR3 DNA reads TGCAGCGTCTCCAGGGGGCCGACTGAAGCTTTCTTT.

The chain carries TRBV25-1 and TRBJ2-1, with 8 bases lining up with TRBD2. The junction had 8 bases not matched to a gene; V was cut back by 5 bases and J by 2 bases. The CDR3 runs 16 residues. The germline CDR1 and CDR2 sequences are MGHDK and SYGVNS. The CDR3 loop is CASSSLGSGAYNEQFF. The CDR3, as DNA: TGTGCCAGCAGTTCCCTGGGTAGCGGGGCCTACAATGAGCAGTTCTTC.

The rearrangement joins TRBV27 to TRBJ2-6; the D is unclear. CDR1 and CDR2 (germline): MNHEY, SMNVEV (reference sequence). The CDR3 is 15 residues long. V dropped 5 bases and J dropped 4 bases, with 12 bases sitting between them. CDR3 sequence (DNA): TGTGCCAGCAGTCTGGAAAGGTCAGGGGCCAACGTCCTGACTTTC. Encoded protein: CASSLERSGANVLTF.

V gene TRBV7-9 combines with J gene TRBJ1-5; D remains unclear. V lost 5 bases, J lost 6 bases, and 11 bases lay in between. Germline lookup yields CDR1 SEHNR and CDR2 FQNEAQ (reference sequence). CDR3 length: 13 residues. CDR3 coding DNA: TGTGCCAGCAGCCCCCAACGGGGTCAGCCCCAGCATTTT. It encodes CASSPQRGQPQHF.

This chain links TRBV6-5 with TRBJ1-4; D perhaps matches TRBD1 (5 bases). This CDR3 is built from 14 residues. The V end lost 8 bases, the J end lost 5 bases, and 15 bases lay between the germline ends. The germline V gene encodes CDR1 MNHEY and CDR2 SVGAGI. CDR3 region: CASYKGNGNEKLFF. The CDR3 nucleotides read TGTGCCAGCTATAAGGGGAATGGAAATGAAAAACTGTTTTTT.

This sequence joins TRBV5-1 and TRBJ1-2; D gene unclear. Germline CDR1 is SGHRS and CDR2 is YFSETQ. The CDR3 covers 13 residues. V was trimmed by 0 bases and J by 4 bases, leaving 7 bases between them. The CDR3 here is CASSLDRSYGYTF. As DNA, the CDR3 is TGCGCCAGCAGCTTGGACAGAAGCTATGGCTACACCTTC.

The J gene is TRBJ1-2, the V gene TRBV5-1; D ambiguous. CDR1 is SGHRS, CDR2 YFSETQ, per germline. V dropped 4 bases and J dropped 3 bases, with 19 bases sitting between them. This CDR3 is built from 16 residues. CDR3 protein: CASSRRLSFPDYGYTF. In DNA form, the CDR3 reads TGCGCCAGCAGCCGAAGGCTAAGTTTTCCGGACTATGGCTACACCTTC.

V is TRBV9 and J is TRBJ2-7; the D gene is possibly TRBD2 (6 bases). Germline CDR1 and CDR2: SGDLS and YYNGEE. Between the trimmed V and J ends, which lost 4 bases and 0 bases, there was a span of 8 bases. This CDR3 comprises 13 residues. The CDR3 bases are TGTGCCAGCAGCCGGGAGATCTCCTACGAGCAGTACTTC. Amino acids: CASSREISYEQYF.

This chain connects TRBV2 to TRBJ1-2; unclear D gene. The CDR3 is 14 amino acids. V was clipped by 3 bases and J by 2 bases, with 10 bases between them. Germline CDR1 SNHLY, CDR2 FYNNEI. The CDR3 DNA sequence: TGTGCCAGCAGTGACAGAAGTAAGAACTATGGCTACACCTTC. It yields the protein CASSDRSKNYGYTF. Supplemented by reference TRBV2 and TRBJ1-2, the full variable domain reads EPEVTQTPSHQVTQMGQEVILRCVPISNHLYFYWYRQILGQKVEFLVSFYNNEISEKSEIFDDQFSVERPDGSNFTLKIRSTKLEDSAMYFCASSDRSKNYGYTFGSGTRLTVV.

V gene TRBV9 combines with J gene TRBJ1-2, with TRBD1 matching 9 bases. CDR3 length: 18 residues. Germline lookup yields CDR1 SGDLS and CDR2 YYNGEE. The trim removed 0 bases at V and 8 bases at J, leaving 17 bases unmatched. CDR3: CASSVAPLPGTGTDGYTF. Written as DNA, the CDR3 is TGTGCCAGCAGCGTAGCCCCTCTTCCCGGGACAGGGACCGACGGCTACACCTTC.

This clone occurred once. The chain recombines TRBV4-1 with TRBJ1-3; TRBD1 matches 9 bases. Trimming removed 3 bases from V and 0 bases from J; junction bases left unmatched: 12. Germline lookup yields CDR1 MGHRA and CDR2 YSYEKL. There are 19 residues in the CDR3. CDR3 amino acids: CASSQRGRTGDISGNTIYF. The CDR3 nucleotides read TGCGCCAGCAGCCAGCGCGGGCGGACAGGGGATATCTCTGGAAACACCATATATTTT.

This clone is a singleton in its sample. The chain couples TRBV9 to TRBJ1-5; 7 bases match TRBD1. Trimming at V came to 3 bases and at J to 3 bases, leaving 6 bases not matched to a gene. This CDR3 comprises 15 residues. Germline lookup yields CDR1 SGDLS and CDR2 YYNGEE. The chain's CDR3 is CASSAEGTVNQPQHF. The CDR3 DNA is TGTGCCAGCAGCGCAGAGGGGACAGTCAATCAGCCCCAGCATTTT.

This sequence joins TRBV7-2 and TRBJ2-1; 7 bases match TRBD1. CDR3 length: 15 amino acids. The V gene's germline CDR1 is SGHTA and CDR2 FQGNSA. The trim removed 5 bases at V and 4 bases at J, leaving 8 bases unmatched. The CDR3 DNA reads TGTGCCAGCAGCGTCCGGGACAGCCGATACAATGAGCAGTTCTTC. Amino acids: CASSVRDSRYNEQFF.

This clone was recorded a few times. The CDR3 DNA reads as TGTGCCAGTAGTGGGCCGGGACAGTATAGTTCTGCCTACACCTTC. Its protein is CASSGPGQYSSAYTF. V gene TRBV19 combines with J gene TRBJ1-2; 7 bases map to TRBD1. CDR1 is LNHDA and CDR2 is SQIVND in the germline V gene (reference sequence). There are 15 residues in the CDR3. Trimming removed 5 bases from V and 10 bases from J; junction bases left unmatched: 16.

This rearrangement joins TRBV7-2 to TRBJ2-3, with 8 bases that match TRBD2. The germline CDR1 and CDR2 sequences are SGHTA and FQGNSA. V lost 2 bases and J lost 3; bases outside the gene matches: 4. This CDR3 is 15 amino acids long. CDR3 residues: CASSLMRGATDTQYF. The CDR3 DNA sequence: TGTGCCAGCAGCTTAATGCGGGGGGCTACAGATACGCAGTATTTT.

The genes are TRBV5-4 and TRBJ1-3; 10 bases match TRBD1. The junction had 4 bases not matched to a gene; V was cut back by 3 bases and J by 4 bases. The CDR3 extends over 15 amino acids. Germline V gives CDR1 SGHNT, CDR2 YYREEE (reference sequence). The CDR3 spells CASSWGQGTGNTIYF. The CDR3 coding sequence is TGTGCCAGCAGCTGGGGACAGGGGACAGGAAACACCATATATTTT.

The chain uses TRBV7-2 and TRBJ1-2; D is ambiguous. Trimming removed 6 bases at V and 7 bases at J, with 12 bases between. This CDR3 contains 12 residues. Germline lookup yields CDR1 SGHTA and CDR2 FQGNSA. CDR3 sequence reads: CASSSSLFGYTF. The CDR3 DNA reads TGTGCCAGCAGTTCCAGCCTCTTTGGCTACACCTTC.

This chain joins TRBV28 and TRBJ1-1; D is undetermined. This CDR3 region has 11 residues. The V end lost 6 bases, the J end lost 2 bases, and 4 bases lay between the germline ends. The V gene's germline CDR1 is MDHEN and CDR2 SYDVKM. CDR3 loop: CASSFNTEAFF. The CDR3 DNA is TGTGCCAGCAGCTTCAACACTGAAGCTTTCTTT.

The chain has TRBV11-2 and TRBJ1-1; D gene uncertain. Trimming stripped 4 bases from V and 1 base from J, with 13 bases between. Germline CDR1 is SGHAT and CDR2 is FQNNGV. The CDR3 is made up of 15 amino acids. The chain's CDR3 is CASSSTRTGNTEAFF. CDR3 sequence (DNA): TGTGCCAGCAGCTCGACCCGGACGGGGAACACTGAAGCTTTCTTT.

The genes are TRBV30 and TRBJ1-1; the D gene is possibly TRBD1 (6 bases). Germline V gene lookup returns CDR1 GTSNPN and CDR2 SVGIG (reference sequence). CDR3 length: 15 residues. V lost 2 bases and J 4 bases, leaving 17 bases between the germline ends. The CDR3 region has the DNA TGTGCCTGGAGTAAGGGGGGAGGGGCGGTCACTGAAGCTTTCTTT. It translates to CAWSKGGGAVTEAFF.

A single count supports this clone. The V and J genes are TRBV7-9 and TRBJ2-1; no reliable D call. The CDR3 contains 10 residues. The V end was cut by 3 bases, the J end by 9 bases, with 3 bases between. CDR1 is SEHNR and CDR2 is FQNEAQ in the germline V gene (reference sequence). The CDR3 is CASSFGEQFF. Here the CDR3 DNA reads TGTGCCAGCAGCTTCGGTGAGCAGTTCTTC. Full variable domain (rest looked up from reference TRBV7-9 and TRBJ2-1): DTGVSQNPRHKITKRGQNVTFRCDPISEHNRLYWYRQTLGQGPEFLTYFQNEAQLEKSRLLSDRFSAERPKGSFSTLEIQRTEQGDSAMYLCASSFGEQFFGPGTRLTVL.

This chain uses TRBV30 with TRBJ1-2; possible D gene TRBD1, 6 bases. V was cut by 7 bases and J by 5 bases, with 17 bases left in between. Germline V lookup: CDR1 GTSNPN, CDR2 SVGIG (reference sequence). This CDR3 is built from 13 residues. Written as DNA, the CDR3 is TGTGCCTCCCCACGGGGGGGGGCATATGGCTACACCTTC. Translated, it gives CASPRGGAYGYTF.

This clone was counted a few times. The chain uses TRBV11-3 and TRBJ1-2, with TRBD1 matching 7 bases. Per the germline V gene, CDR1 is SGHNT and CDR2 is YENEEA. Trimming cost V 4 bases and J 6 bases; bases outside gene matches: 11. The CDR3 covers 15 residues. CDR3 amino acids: CASSSNSGTEDGYTF. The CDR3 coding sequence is TGTGCCAGCAGCTCTAACTCCGGGACAGAGGATGGCTACACCTTC.

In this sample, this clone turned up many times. In DNA, the CDR3 is TGTGCCAGCAGCCCGACAGGGAACAATGAAAAACTGTTTTTT. It specifies CASSPTGNNEKLFF. This chain connects TRBV6-5 to TRBJ1-4; TRBD1 matches at 7 bases. With V trimmed by 6 bases and J by 5 bases, 6 bases remained unmatched. The germline gives CDR1 MNHEY, CDR2 SVGAGI. This CDR3 has 14 residues.

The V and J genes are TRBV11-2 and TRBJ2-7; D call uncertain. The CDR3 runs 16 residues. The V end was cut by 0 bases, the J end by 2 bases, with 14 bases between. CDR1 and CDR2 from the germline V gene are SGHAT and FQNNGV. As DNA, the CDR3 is TGTGCCAGCAGCTTAGATCGGGTCCCCGTCGCCTACGAGCAGTACTTC. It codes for CASSLDRVPVAYEQYF.

This chain's CDR3 is CASSIGLAGGALGGYTF. CDR3 coding DNA: TGTGCCAGTAGTATAGGGCTGGCAGGGGGCGCCTTGGGCGGCTACACCTTC. The chain is built from TRBV19 and TRBJ1-2; 8 bases are a match to TRBD1. The CDR3 is 17 residues long. V was pared by 1 base and J by 8 bases, with 15 bases of the junction left unmatched. Germline-derived CDR1 and CDR2 are LNHDA and SQIVND (reference sequence).

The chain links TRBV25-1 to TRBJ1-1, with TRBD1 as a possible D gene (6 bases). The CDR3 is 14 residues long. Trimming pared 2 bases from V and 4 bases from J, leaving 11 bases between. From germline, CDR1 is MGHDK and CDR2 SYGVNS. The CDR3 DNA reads TGTGCCAGCAGTGAAGAGGGGGGGCGCACTGAAGCTTTCTTT. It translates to CASSEEGGRTEAFF.

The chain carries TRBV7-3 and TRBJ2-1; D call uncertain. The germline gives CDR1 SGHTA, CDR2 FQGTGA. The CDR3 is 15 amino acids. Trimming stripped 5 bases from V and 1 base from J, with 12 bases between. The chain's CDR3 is CASSPQVGSYNEQFF. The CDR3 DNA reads TGTGCCAGCAGCCCCCAGGTGGGTTCCTACAATGAGCAGTTCTTC.

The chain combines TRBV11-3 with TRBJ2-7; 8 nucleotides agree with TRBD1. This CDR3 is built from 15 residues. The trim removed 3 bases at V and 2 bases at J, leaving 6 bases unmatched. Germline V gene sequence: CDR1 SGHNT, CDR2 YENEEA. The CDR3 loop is CASSFLQGAPYEQYF. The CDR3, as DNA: TGTGCCAGCAGCTTCCTTCAGGGGGCCCCCTACGAGCAGTACTTC.

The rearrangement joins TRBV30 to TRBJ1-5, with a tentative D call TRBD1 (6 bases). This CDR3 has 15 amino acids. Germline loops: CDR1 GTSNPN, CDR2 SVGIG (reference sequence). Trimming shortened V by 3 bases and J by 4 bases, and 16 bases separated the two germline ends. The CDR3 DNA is TGTGCCTGGAGCCCCGTCGGGACAACTAATCAGCCCCAGCATTTT. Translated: CAWSPVGTTNQPQHF.